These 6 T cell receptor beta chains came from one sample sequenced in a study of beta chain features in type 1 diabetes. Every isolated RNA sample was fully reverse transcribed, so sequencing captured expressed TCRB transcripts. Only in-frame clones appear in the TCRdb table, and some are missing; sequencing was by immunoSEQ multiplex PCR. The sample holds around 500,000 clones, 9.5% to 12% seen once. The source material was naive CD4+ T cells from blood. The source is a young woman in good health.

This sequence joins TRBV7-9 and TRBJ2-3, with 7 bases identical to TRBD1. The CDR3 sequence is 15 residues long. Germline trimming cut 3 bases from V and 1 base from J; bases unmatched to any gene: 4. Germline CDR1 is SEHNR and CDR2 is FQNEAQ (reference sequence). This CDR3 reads CASSFGQGGTDTQYF. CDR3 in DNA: TGTGCCAGCAGCTTCGGGCAGGGGGGCACAGATACGCAGTATTTT.

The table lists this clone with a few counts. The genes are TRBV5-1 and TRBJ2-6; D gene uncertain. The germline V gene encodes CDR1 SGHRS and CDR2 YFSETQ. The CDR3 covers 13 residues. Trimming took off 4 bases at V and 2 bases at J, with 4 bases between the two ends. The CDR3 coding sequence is TGCGCCAGCAGCCCCGCTGGGGCCAACGTCCTGACTTTC. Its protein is CASSPAGANVLTF.

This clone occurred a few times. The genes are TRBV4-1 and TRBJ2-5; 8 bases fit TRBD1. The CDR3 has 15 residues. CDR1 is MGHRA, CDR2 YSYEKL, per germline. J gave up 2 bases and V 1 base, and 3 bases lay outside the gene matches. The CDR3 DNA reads TGCGCCAGCAGCCAAGCCGGGACAGGTCAAGAGACCCAGTACTTC. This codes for CASSQAGTGQETQYF.

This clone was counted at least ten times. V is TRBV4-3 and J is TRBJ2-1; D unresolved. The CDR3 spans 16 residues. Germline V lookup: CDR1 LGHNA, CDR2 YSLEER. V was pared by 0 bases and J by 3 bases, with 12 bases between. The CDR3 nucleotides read TGCGCCAGCAGCCAAGACGGTGGGTATCGCTACAATGAGCAGTTCTTC. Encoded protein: CASSQDGGYRYNEQFF.

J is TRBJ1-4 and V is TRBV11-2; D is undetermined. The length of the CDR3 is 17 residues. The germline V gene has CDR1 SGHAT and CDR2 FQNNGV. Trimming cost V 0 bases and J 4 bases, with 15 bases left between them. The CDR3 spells CASSLESAGNGNEKLFF. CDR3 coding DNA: TGTGCCAGCAGCTTAGAATCGGCGGGAAACGGTAATGAAAAACTGTTTTTT.

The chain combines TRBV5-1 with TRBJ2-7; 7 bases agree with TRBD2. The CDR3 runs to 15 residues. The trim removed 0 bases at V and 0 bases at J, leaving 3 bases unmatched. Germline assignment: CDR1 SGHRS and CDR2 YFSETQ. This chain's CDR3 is CASSLDGGSSYEQYF. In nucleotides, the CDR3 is TGCGCCAGCAGCTTGGATGGCGGGAGCTCCTACGAGCAGTACTTC.